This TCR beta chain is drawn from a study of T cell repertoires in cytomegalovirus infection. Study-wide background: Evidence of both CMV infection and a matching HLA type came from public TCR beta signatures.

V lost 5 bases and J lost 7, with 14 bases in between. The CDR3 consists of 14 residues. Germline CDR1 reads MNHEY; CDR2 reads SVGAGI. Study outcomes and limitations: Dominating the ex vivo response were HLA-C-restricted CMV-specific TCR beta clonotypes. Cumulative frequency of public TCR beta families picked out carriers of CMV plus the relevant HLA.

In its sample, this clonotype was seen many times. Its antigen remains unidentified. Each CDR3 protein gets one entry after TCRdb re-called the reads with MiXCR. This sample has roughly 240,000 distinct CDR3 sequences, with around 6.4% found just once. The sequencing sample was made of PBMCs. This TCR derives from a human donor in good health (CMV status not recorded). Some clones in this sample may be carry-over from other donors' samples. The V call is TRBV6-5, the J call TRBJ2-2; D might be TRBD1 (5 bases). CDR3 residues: CASSPTDKGGELFF. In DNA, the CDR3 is TGTGCCAGCAGTCCTACGGACAAAGGCGGGGAGCTGTTTTTT.